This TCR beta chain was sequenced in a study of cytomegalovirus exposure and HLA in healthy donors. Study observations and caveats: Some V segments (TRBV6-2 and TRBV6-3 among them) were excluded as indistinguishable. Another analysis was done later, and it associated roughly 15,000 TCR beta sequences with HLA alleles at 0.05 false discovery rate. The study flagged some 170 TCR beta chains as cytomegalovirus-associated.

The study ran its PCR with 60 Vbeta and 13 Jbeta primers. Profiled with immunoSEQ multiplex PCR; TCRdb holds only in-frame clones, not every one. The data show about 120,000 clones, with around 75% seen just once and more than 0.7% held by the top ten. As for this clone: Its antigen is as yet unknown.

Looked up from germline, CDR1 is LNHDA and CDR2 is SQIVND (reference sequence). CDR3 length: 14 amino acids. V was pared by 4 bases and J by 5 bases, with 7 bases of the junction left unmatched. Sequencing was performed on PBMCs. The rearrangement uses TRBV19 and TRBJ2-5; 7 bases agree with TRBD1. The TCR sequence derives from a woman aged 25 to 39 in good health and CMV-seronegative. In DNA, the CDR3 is TGTGCCAGTAGTACACAGACAGGGTCGGAGACCCAGTACTTC. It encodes CASSTQTGSETQYF.